This T cell receptor (beta chain) was recorded in a study of blood T cell repertoires in COVID-19. Turning to the study itself: COVID-19 samples, acute and convalescent, were from the United States, Italy and Spain. Sources were T cells, B-cell-depleted T cells, or PBMCs; the material itself was cDNA or gDNA.

Germline values: CDR1 MDHEN, CDR2 SYDVKM. The CDR3 has 15 residues. V lost 4 bases to trimming and J lost 3 bases, with 15 bases between them. Enrolled through a virtual design, the participants were between about 18 and 100 years of age and came from approximately 25 US areas. TCRdb's copy holds only in-frame clones and misses some; the assay was immunoSEQ multiplex PCR. The table records a few hundred thousand clones, about nine tenths of them present only once. V and J are TRBV28 and TRBJ1-2; D is perhaps TRBD1 (6 bases). The receptor was derived from a man aged 18-30 years with acute COVID-19. The sequenced sample consisted of PBMCs or T cells enriched from blood (not recorded which). The DNA for the CDR3 is TGTGCCAGCAGTTCATGGACGGGGGGGCACTATGGCTACACCTTC. It translates to CASSSWTGGHYGYTF.